This TCR beta chain originates from a study of OX40 agonist ivuxolimab in advanced cancers. J lost 3 bases, V lost 2 bases, and 7 bases had no gene match. CDR3 length: 17 residues. Germline V gene data show CDR1 as KGHSH and CDR2 as LQKENI. Clones were sequenced by immunoSEQ multiplex PCR, and TCRdb holds only the in-frame ones, with some missing. The sample lists about 94,000 clones; more than 90% were seen once. The receptor's source is an adult with an advanced solid tumor such as melanoma, head and neck, liver or kidney cancer. This material consisted of CD4+ or CD8+ T cells sorted from blood, taken in a trial of the OX40 agonist ivuxolimab. The genes are TRBV18 and TRBJ2-6; 7 bases are a match to TRBD1. CDR3 nucleotide sequence: TGTGCCAGCTCACCAGAAGAGGGGGCTAATGGGGCCAACGTCCTGACTTTC. Its protein product is CASSPEEGANGANVLTF.